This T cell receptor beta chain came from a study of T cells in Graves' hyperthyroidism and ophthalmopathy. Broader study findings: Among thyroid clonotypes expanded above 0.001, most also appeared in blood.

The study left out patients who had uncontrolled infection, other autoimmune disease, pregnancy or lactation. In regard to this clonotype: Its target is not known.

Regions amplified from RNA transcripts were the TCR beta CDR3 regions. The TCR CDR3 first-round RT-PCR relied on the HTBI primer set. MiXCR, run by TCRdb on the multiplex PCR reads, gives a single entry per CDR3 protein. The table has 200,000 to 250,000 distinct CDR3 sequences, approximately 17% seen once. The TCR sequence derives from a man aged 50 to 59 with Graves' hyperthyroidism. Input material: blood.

The CDR3 loop is CASSYGLLTTDTQYF. The CDR3 bases are TGTGCCAGCAGTTACGGGCTCCTAACCACAGATACGCAGTATTTT. The V and J genes are TRBV6-9 and TRBJ2-3; the D is unclear. V was trimmed by 3 bases and J by 2 bases, leaving 12 bases between them. Germline assignment: CDR1 MNHGY and CDR2 SVAAGI. The CDR3 totals 15 residues.